The T cell receptor (beta chain) under discussion was sequenced for a study of shared clonotypes between healthy human individuals (dated by TCRdb to about 2020). For the study in its entirety: Three men and a couple of women, aged 18 to 49 years, made up the cohort. For each donor, three plates each were used for CD4 naive and CD4 memory, two plates were used for CD8 naive, and one plate was used for CD8 memory. To estimate repertoire size and how much clonotype sharing occurs between individuals, the study deeply sequenced the blood TCR repertoires of five or six healthy adults. To increase sequencing depth and limit assay-specific biases, TCR repertoire library preparation and sequencing were carried out by different laboratories using diverse techniques. Between about 0.85 and 10 billion PBMCs per donor were obtained by leukapheresis. The full study reports these points: Pairwise subsampling led to the expectation that sequencing depth would affect the degree of clonotype sharing among donors. Compared with non-shared clonotypes, the clonotypes found in all four sorted-subset donors had higher generation probabilities. Larger estimated clonotype richness was generally found for naive subsets than for memory subsets. Incomplete sequencing was indicated by rarefaction of sorted-subset datasets, despite the large sequencing depth. Sharing across four donors was observed for about 4.8% of naive CD4, 3% to 3.5% of naive CD8, about 2.3% of memory CD4, and approximately 0.41% of memory CD8 clonotypes. Sampling was restricted to blood, and TCR repertoires in tissues likely differ from the TCR repertoires found in blood. The small number of donors limited the genetic and exposure-history diversity represented.

Using the deep immunoSEQ assay, multiplex PCR amplified TCR CDR3 regions from genomic DNA. Extracted genomic DNA from each cell subset was spread evenly across all wells of several immunoSEQ 96-well plates, with each plate serving as a replicate. For sorted subsets, around 0.2 ug genomic DNA, equal to 30,000 to 35,000 T cell genomes, was loaded into each replicate PCR. Purified libraries were measured with a Qubit 3.0 fluorometer, size-checked on a Bioanalyzer 2100, and measured again with the KAPA Library Quantification kit. A separate single-read 150-cycle Illumina NextSeq 550 flow cell was used to sequence each immunoSEQ 96-well plate. Processing in the source paper ran as follows. Because the immunoSEQ output held only junctional sequences and lacked quality scores, the filtering could not match the filtering applied to full-length reads. To assign V/J genes and CDR3, sequences were annotated against IMGT germline references using PyIR, a Python wrapper for IgBLAST v1.9. Reads were removed for weak V/J assignments (E-value above 1e-6), missing CDR3, stop codons, out-of-frame junctions, or ambiguous translated residues. A V3J clonotype was defined by an identical inferred V gene, J gene, and CDR3 amino acid sequence. The percentage overlap between two repertoires was calculated by dividing the number of shared unique clonotypes by the size of the smaller repertoire. RTK rarefaction, the Chao1 estimator, and Recon v2.1 estimates of unobserved clonotypes were used to assess repertoire richness. Generation probabilities were computed with OLGA for all TCRbeta clonotypes obtained by the gDNA method from several donors. Drawn from immuneACCESS, this table holds only the in-frame rearrangements with V and J called that TCRdb kept. Clones are partly lost; checked studies trace under half to an unresolved V gene and leave the rest unexplained. That table supplies the V and J calls and clone size; D and trimming were determined from the DNA. For this sample there are 2.3 million or so clones; more than 80% appear just once. The ten largest clones capture 0.39% of the sample.

From its cysteine to its phenylalanine, the CDR3 spans 15 amino acids. Only the CDR3 portion is preserved as DNA: 45 bases, with reading frame beginning at the first base. CDR1 and CDR2, looked up from the germline V gene, are KGHSH and LQKENI. V and J are truncated by 2 bases and 6 bases respectively, leaving an intervening sequence of 15 bases. The donors were healthy, HIV-negative adults who had no recently reported acute infections or vaccinations. Every donor was a Caucasian adult residing in Nashville, Tennessee, USA. CD4+ T cells were enriched by magnetic negative selection; naive cells were then positively selected on CD45RA, and the negative fraction formed the memory subset. Blood was collected by leukapheresis, and PBMCs were isolated by Ficoll-Histopaque density gradient centrifugation and then cryopreserved in liquid nitrogen vapor phase. Analytical flow cytometry was used to check the purity and quantity of each magnetically sorted T cell population. Each sorted fraction had its genomic DNA isolated and then quantified by UV absorbance on a Nanodrop 2000c.

Note on this clone: Its antigen specificity is not known. It has no much larger one-base neighbor in the sample; base qualities were not kept.

The rearrangement combines TRBV18 with TRBJ2-3; TRBD2 is a weak D gene call, 5 bases matching. The sample taken for sequencing was naive CD4+ T cells from PBMCs. The label giving this sample's cell subset or site can be read as: CD45RA+ positively selected. This clonotype was obtained from a man aged 18 to 35 in good health. Some clones in this sample may be carry-over from other donors' samples. The CDR3 protein: CASSPSRGVADTQYF. The bases read TGTGCCAGCTCACCATCACGGGGAGTGGCGGATACGCAGTATTTT.